This section outlines one T cell receptor beta chain sequence together with its context. Antigen unknown. This specimen belongs to a study of radiation and T cells in renal cell carcinoma. Whole-study findings and limits: Without pretreatment biopsies, baseline tumor clonotype presence was undetermined. Top tumor clonotypes rose in blood 2 weeks post-radiation, then contracted.

The time point here: blood 2 weeks post-SBRT. The sample's treatment: 15 Gy SBRT to primary tumor, nephrectomy 4 weeks later. Clear cell pathology was present in this patient's renal cell carcinoma. Measured with immunoSEQ multiplex PCR; TCRdb has only the in-frame clones, and not every one. This table holds 100,000 to 150,000 clones, around 80% found once. The CDR3 consists of 16 residues. V was shortened by 1 base and J by 1 base, with 14 bases between the two germline ends. Germline CDR1 reads ENHRY; CDR2 reads SYGVKD. The sequence came from a man aged 45-60 years with renal cell carcinoma. Sequenced material: blood, taken from a patient whose treatment included radiotherapy and nephrectomy. The rearrangement joins TRBV10-3 to TRBJ2-7; TRBD1 is a possible D gene (6 bases). The CDR3 DNA is TGTGCCATCAGTGAGTACGACGGCAGGGGATCCTACGAGCAGTACTTC. Its translation: CAISEYDGRGSYEQYF.